The T cell receptor beta chain under discussion was sequenced for a study of T-cell memory formation after mild COVID-19. This clonotype was seen repeatedly, ten times or more. Its antigen is not identified. From the 5' RACE reads, TCRdb called clonotypes with MiXCR, one entry per CDR3 protein. The sample consists of 400,000 to 500,000 distinct CDR3 sequences, approximately 25% of them appearing once. Findings and limits, study-wide: Of the contracting clones, CD4+ ones lay mainly in CM and EM, and CD8+ ones in EMRA. The finding that pre-infection memory included some responding clones suggested that cross-reactive memory joined. CD4/CD8 balance held among clones contracting day 15 to 85, and later expanders leaned CD4+.

Trimming removed 5 bases from V and 4 bases from J; junction bases left unmatched: 8. The CDR3 is 15 residues long. The germline V gene encodes CDR1 SEHNR and CDR2 FQNEAQ (reference sequence). This chain connects TRBV7-9 to TRBJ2-1; 7 nucleotides align to TRBD2. The TCR originated in an adult woman who had mild COVID-19 (a few samples of this study predate the infection). Cell type and time point are not known. Sequencing used PBMCs or a T cell subset sorted from them (not recorded which). As DNA, the CDR3 is TGTGCCAGCAGCAAAACTGGCGGGGGATACAATGAGCAGTTCTTC. Protein sequence: CASSKTGGGYNEQFF.